This T cell receptor beta chain was recorded in a study of shared clonotypes between healthy human individuals. The CDR3 spans 13 residues. Germline V CDR1 and CDR2: SGHTS, YDEGEE. Trimming shortened V by 6 bases and J by 4 bases, and 13 bases separated the two germline ends. Measured with immunoSEQ multiplex PCR; TCRdb has only the in-frame clones, and not every one. The sample comprises about 670,000 clones, more than 70% of which are singletons, and about 1.7% rests with the top ten. Sequenced material: memory CD4+ T cells sorted from blood. Subset specified: CD45RA-negative fraction. The V call is TRBV5-8, the J call TRBJ1-2; D possibly corresponds to TRBD1 (5 bases). This receptor was taken from a woman in her twenties or thirties in good health. The CDR3 DNA reads as TGTGCCAGCATCTTAAGACAGCTCTATGGCTACACCTTC. This codes for CASILRQLYGYTF.